This TCR beta chain was sequenced in a study of post-analysis software for immune sequencing data. Included in the TCR beta cDNA libraries were unique molecular identifiers. TCRdb re-derived calls from the PCR reads in MiXCR, one entry per CDR3 protein. The sample holds 700,000 to 900,000 distinct CDR3 sequences; about 43% are singletons and the top ten take approximately 4.4%. Germline V gene data show CDR1 as SGDLS and CDR2 as YYNGEE. The CDR3 length is 13 residues. The study, taken as a whole, reports: A significant reduction in normalized Chao1 diversity was observed in multiple sclerosis patients versus controls. Elevated frequency relative to controls characterized four or five TRBV segments in patients, TRBV5-6, TRBV5-1 and TRBV20-1 among them.

This clonotype was counted between two and nine times. Its target is not known. The material sequenced was blood. The chain recombines TRBV9 with TRBJ2-5; no reliable D call. Judging by the DNA end, TRBJ2-7 fits better; the J call may be wrong. The receptor was derived from a girl aged 5-17 years with multiple sclerosis. CDR3 in amino acids: CASSSDGLREQYF. The CDR3 DNA reads TGTGCCAGCAGCTCGGACGGATTGCGCGAGCAGTACTTC.